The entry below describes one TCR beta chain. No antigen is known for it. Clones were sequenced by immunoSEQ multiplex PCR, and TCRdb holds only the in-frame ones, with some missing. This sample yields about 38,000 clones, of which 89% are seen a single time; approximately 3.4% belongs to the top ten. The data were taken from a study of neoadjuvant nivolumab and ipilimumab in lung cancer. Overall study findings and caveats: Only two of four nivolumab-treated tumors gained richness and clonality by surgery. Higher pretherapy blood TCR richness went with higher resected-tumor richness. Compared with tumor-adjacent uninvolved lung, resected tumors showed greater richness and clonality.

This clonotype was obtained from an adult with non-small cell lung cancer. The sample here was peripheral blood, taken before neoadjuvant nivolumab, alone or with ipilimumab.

Written as DNA, the CDR3 is TGTGCCAGCAGCTTAATAGGTACAGGGACGGGTGAGCAGTTCTTC. Protein sequence: CASSLIGTGTGEQFF. The chain links TRBV7-8 to TRBJ2-1; TRBD1 is a possible D gene (6 bases). The CDR3 totals 15 residues. Germline CDR1 SGHVS, CDR2 FQNEAQ. V was shortened by 2 bases and J by 9 bases, with 17 bases between the two germline ends.